The 19 T cell receptor beta chains below all came from one sample that was sequenced in a study of blood T cell repertoires in COVID-19. Profiled with immunoSEQ multiplex PCR; TCRdb holds only in-frame clones, not every one. Here the sample spans a few hundred thousand clones, roughly 90% being singletons. Specimen: PBMCs or T cells enriched from blood (not recorded which). These receptor sequences come from a woman in her thirties who had recovered from COVID-19.

This sequence joins TRBV5-4 and TRBJ2-3, with 14 bases fitting TRBD2. The V gene end was trimmed by 4 bases and the J gene end by 1 base; junction bases not matched to a gene: 5. This CDR3 region has 17 residues. The germline V gene encodes CDR1 SGHNT and CDR2 YYREEE (reference sequence). The DNA of the CDR3 is TGTGCCAGCAGCCAAGGACTAGCGGGGGGCCGCACAGATACGCAGTATTTT. It specifies CASSQGLAGGRTDTQYF.

The V and J genes are TRBV28 and TRBJ2-5; 10 positions agree with TRBD2. CDR3 length: 18 amino acids. With 8 bases clipped from V and 5 bases from J, the junction kept 20 bases outside the gene matches. Germline V gene data show CDR1 as MDHEN and CDR2 as SYDVKM. The CDR3 nucleotides are TGTGCCAGCCCACCCGGTCTAGCGGGAGAGGGGGGTGGTGAGACCCAGTACTTC. Amino acid sequence: CASPPGLAGEGGGETQYF. Complete variable domain (other parts from reference TRBV28 and TRBJ2-5): DVKVTQSSRYLVKRTGEKVFLECVQDMDHENMFWYRQDPGLGLRLIYFSYDVKMKEKGDIPEGYSVSREKKERFSLILESASTNQTSMYLCASPPGLAGEGGGETQYFGPGTRLLVL.

This chain joins TRBV20-1 and TRBJ2-7, with 12 bases identical to TRBD1. V shed 3 bases and J 4 bases; nucleotides not matched to a gene: 4. The CDR3 is 14 residues long. Germline V gene data show CDR1 as DFQATT and CDR2 as SNEGSKA (reference sequence). Here the CDR3 DNA reads TGCAGTGCTAGTGGGACAGGGGGCCTGTACGAGCAGTACTTC. Translating gives CSASGTGGLYEQYF.

This clone was counted once. The genes are TRBV7-2 and TRBJ2-7; D may be TRBD2 (6 bases). CDR3 length: 14 amino acids. The V end was cut by 1 base, the J end by 3 bases, with 10 bases between. The germline V gene encodes CDR1 SGHTA and CDR2 FQGNSA. CDR3 protein: CASSLVGGDYEQYF. CDR3 in DNA: TGTGCCAGCAGCTTAGTAGGCGGGGACTACGAGCAGTACTTC.

The chain uses TRBV5-1 and TRBJ1-1; possible D gene TRBD1, 6 bases. This CDR3 is 14 amino acids long. V lost 3 bases and J 2 bases, leaving 11 bases between the germline ends. Germline CDR1 and CDR2: SGHRS and YFSETQ. The CDR3 bases are TGCGCCAGCAGCTCTGGCAGGGGTAACACTGAAGCTTTCTTT. Translated, it gives CASSSGRGNTEAFF.

V is TRBV5-1 and J is TRBJ2-7; D perhaps matches TRBD2 (5 bases). Germline V gives CDR1 SGHRS, CDR2 YFSETQ. V was shortened by 10 bases and J by 2 bases, with 25 bases between the two germline ends. This CDR3 spans 16 amino acids. The DNA for the CDR3 is TGCGCCTCCCCCCCCCAAAAGGACGGGGAGACCTACGAGCAGTACTTC. This translates into CASPPQKDGETYEQYF.

V and J are TRBV20-1 and TRBJ2-6; D remains unclear. With 3 bases removed from V and 0 bases from J, the gap between germline ends came to 12 bases. The germline V gene has CDR1 DFQATT and CDR2 SNEGSKA (reference sequence). The CDR3 runs 16 residues. The CDR3 reads CSASLVRYSGANVLTF. Written as DNA, the CDR3 is TGCAGTGCTAGTTTGGTCCGGTACTCTGGGGCCAACGTCCTGACTTTC.

The chain has TRBV27 and TRBJ1-6; TRBD1 matches 9 bases. Germline V gene lookup returns CDR1 MNHEY and CDR2 SMNVEV (reference sequence). V lost 5 bases, J lost 9 bases, and 14 bases stayed unmatched. The CDR3 spans 17 residues. The chain's CDR3 is CASSTLSQGAKISPLHF. CDR3 coding DNA: TGTGCCAGCAGTACGCTCTCACAGGGGGCTAAAATTTCACCCCTCCACTTT.

The V gene is TRBV12-3 or TRBV12-4, the J gene TRBJ2-1; D is ambiguous. The CDR3 runs to 12 residues. The germline V and J ends were trimmed by 5 bases and 10 bases, with 12 bases remaining between them. DNA for the CDR3: TGTGCCAGCAGTACACCCAGTTCAGAGCAGTTCTTC. It specifies CASSTPSSEQFF.

The rearrangement links TRBV30 to TRBJ1-4; the match to TRBD1 covers 10 bases. Per the germline V gene, CDR1 is GTSNPN and CDR2 is SVGIG (reference sequence). With V trimmed by 7 bases and J by 5 bases, 4 bases remained unmatched. The CDR3 sequence is 13 residues long. The CDR3 sequence is CAFLGQGNEKLFF. Written as DNA, the CDR3 is TGTGCCTTCCTGGGACAGGGGAATGAAAAACTGTTTTTT.

This rearrangement joins TRBV5-1 to TRBJ2-1; 10 positions match TRBD2. The CDR3 has 16 amino acids. Germline CDR1 is SGHRS and CDR2 is YFSETQ. The J segment lost 8 bases and the V segment lost 1 base, leaving 9 bases of the junction unmatched. CDR3 nucleotides: TGCGCCAGCAGCTTGCTGTCTAGCGGGGGCTGGGATGAGCAGTTCTTC. As protein: CASSLLSSGGWDEQFF.

The chain recombines TRBV15 with TRBJ1-4, with D perhaps matching TRBD1 (6 bases). The CDR3 length is 16 residues. Germline V CDR1 and CDR2: LNHNV, YYDKDF (reference sequence). Between the trimmed V and J ends, which lost 0 bases and 0 bases, there was a span of 8 bases. The CDR3 bases are TGTGCCACCAGCAGAGATTCAGGGGCAACTAATGAAAAACTGTTTTTT. Amino acids: CATSRDSGATNEKLFF.

The chain combines TRBV28 with TRBJ1-2, with D uncertain. V dropped 5 bases and J dropped 7 bases, with 11 bases sitting between them. Looked up from germline, CDR1 is MDHEN and CDR2 is SYDVKM. The CDR3 contains 12 residues. The CDR3 protein is CASSRGTGGYTF. CDR3 coding DNA: TGTGCCAGCAGTCGAGGAACCGGTGGCTACACCTTC.

The chain joins TRBV7-9 to TRBJ1-3, with D possibly matching TRBD1 (5 bases). Germline CDR1 reads SEHNR; CDR2 reads FQNEAQ (reference sequence). This CDR3 region has 17 residues. Between the trimmed V and J ends, which lost 7 bases and 2 bases, there was a span of 21 bases. In DNA form, the CDR3 reads TGTGCCAGCATCTTTTCTCTCGGGGGTGTTGCTGGAAACACCATATATTTT. This sequence encodes CASIFSLGGVAGNTIYF.

The chain has TRBV28 and TRBJ2-1, with 9 bases lining up with TRBD2. The ends lost 7 bases at V and 0 bases at J; junction bases unmatched: 16. CDR1 and CDR2 (germline): MDHEN, SYDVKM. This CDR3 region has 19 residues. CDR3 region: CASTEMGASGVSSYNEQFF. The CDR3 region has the DNA TGTGCCAGCACCGAAATGGGGGCTAGCGGGGTTAGCTCCTACAATGAGCAGTTCTTC.

This chain uses TRBV24-1 with TRBJ2-1, with 8 positions matching TRBD1. V shed 5 bases and J 4 bases; nucleotides not matched to a gene: 9. The germline V gene has CDR1 KGHDR and CDR2 SFDVKD. The CDR3 has 16 residues. The CDR3 DNA follows: TGTGCCACCAGTGCCTCAGCAGGGGGCTTTTACAATGAGCAGTTCTTC. It encodes CATSASAGGFYNEQFF.

CDR3 loop: CASSDGQAFNQPQHF. Written as DNA, the CDR3 is TGTGCCAGCAGCGACGGACAGGCCTTCAATCAGCCCCAGCATTTT. This chain joins TRBV6-9 and TRBJ1-5; 7 bases align to TRBD1. This CDR3 contains 15 residues. V lost 6 bases and J lost 3; bases outside the gene matches: 8. Germline CDR1 is MNHGY and CDR2 is SVAAGI.

The V gene is TRBV4-3, the J gene TRBJ2-3; tentatively, D is TRBD1 (6 bases). CDR3 size: 16 residues. The V end lost 4 bases, the J end lost 3 bases, and 17 bases lay between the germline ends. Germline CDR1 and CDR2: LGHNA and YSLEER. DNA of the CDR3: TGCGCCAGCAGCCTTCATGCTCTAAGGGGGACAGATACGCAGTATTTT. Translation gives CASSLHALRGTDTQYF.

This clone was counted once. The chain recombines TRBV7-2 with TRBJ2-4; D possibly corresponds to TRBD1 (5 bases). CDR1 SGHTA and CDR2 FQGNSA come from the germline V gene. V lost 7 bases and J 6 bases, leaving 13 bases between the germline ends. The CDR3 extends over 13 amino acids. The CDR3 nucleotides read TGTGCCAGCATCCCGGCCGACAGAAACATTCAGTACTTC. Protein product: CASIPADRNIQYF.